This entry is about one TCR beta chain. This sample stems from a study of OX40 agonist ivuxolimab in advanced cancers. Assay used: immunoSEQ multiplex PCR; TCRdb lists only in-frame clones, some missing. The repertoire consists of roughly 66,000 clones, with about four fifths occurring once and the leading ten covering 1.2%. CDR1 SGHDN and CDR2 FVKESK come from the germline V gene. The CDR3 contains 13 residues. With 0 bases clipped from V and 16 bases from J, the junction kept 6 bases outside the gene matches. This receptor was taken from an adult with an advanced solid tumor such as melanoma, head and neck, liver or kidney cancer. The chain joins TRBV14 to TRBJ1-6, with TRBD1 identical over 7 bases. The specimen comprised CD4+ or CD8+ T cells sorted from blood, sampled in a trial of the OX40 agonist ivuxolimab. The CDR3 region has the DNA TGTGCCAGCAGCCAAGAAGGAAGGGGGCCGCTCCACTTT. Encoded protein: CASSQEGRGPLHF.